This T cell receptor beta chain was sequenced in a study of OX40 agonist ivuxolimab in advanced cancers. General study points: On average, a greater number of expanded clones characterised CD8+ T cells relative to CD4+. What antigens the expanded peripheral T cells recognized was never established.

Some clones are missing from TCRdb's copy, which holds only in-frame ones; the method was immunoSEQ multiplex PCR. The data show approximately 55,000 clones, approximately 86% seen once. Worth noting for this clone: The antigen is unknown. Relative to the germline gene, one junction end is altered; a read error may explain this.

Here the sequenced sample was CD4+ or CD8+ T cells sorted from blood, taken in a trial of the OX40 agonist ivuxolimab. The source of this sequence is an adult with an advanced solid tumor such as melanoma, head and neck, liver or kidney cancer.

DNA of the CDR3: TGTGCCAGCAGCTTATTATTCGCGGGAGGGAGCACATATACGCAGTATTTT. Translated, it gives CASSLLFAGGSTYTQYF. V and J are TRBV7-9 and TRBJ2-3; the match to TRBD2 covers 9 bases. CDR3 length equals 17 residues. The germline V gene encodes CDR1 SEHNR and CDR2 FQNEAQ (reference sequence). The full variable domain, with the rest looked up from reference TRBV7-9 and TRBJ2-3, is DTGVSQNPRHKITKRGQNVTFRCDPISEHNRLYWYRQTLGQGPEFLTYFQNEAQLEKSRLLSDRFSAERPKGSFSTLEIQRTEQGDSAMYLCASSLLFAGGSTYTQYFGPGTRLTVL.